A selection of T cell receptor beta chains follows, all from one sample in a study of blood T cell repertoires in COVID-19. TCRdb keeps only in-frame clones here, not all; method: immunoSEQ multiplex PCR. Of fewer than 250,000 clones in the sample, around four fifths were seen once. The sequenced sample consisted of PBMCs or T cells enriched from blood (not recorded which). Receptors originate from a woman between 40 and 55 years old who had been exposed to COVID-19. Both conserved end residues are part of each CDR3. The D gene is left open where the match is weak. Clone size is given for some rows only: seen once, a few or many times, or a class if the clone is expanded.

>TRBV6-5|.|.|TRBJ1-2
TGTGCCAGCAGGGGGGGAGGGCAATTCTCCTATGGCTACACCTTC
CASRGGGQFSYGYTF
>TRBV6-4|TRBD2|.|TRBJ2-7
TGTGCCAGCAGTGACTCGAGATCGAGCGGGGGGCACCACGAATCCTACGAGCAGTACTTC
CASSDSRSSGGHHESYEQYF
>TRBV27|.|.|TRBJ1-5
TGTGCCAGCAGCCGATGGGGGGGCGGTCAGCCCCAGCATTTT
CASSRWGGGQPQHF
>TRBV4-1|TRBD1|.|TRBJ1-2
TGCGCCAGCAGCCAAAGACAGGGGGACTATGGCTACACCTTC
CASSQRQGDYGYTF
>TRBV11-1|.|.|TRBJ2-7
TGTGCCAGCAGCCCCCGGGACTTAGCCTACGAGCAGTACTTC
CASSPRDLAYEQYF
>TRBV19|TRBD1|.|TRBJ1-3
TGTGCCAGTCAGGACAGGGCAATCTCTGGAAACACCATATATTTT
CASQDRAISGNTIYF
>TRBV30|.|.|TRBJ2-2
TGTGCCTGGAGCCGCGAACAGGGCATCGCCGGGGAGCTGTTTTTT
CAWSREQGIAGELFF
>TRBV14|TRBD1|.|TRBJ1-2
TGTGCCAGCAGCCCCCTGGGACAGACCAACTATGGCTACACCTTC
CASSPLGQTNYGYTF
>TRBV19|TRBD1|.|TRBJ1-4
TGTGCCAGTAGTATAGATGGGGGGACAGGCGAAAAACTGTTTTTT
CASSIDGGTGEKLFF
>TRBV5-1|.|.|TRBJ2-2
TGCGCCAGCAGCTTCCAACAGGGGAACACCGGGGAGCTGTTTTTT
CASSFQQGNTGELFF
>TRBV19|TRBD1|once|TRBJ1-5
TGTGCCAGTAGTCTCCGGGACAGGGGAAATCAGCCCCAGCATTTT
CASSLRDRGNQPQHF
>TRBV4-3|TRBD1|.|TRBJ1-6
TGCGCCAGCAGCCAGGAGGCCGGGACAGGGTTTTCACCCCTCCACTTT
CASSQEAGTGFSPLHF
>TRBV5-3|.|many|TRBJ1-2
TGTGCCAGAAGCTTGGACGGGAAGAGGATCTATGGCTACACCTTC
CARSLDGKRIYGYTF
>TRBV28|TRBD1|.|TRBJ1-4
TGTGCCAGCAGTTTATCAGGGGGCTTGGGAAAACTGTTTTTT
CASSLSGGLGKLFF
>TRBV27|.|.|TRBJ2-7
TGTGCCAGCCGCCGAGACTCACCTTTCTACGAGCAGTACTTC
CASRRDSPFYEQYF
>TRBV3-1/TRBV3-2|.|.|TRBJ1-2
TGTGCCAGCAGCCAAGATCCGGCTAACTATGGCTACACCTTC
CASSQDPANYGYTF
>TRBV27|.|.|TRBJ1-4
TGTGCCAGCAGCCCCACAGGGATCGATGAAAAACTGTTTTTT
CASSPTGIDEKLFF
>TRBV7-9|.|.|TRBJ2-2
TGTGCCAGCAGCTTAGTAGCGAGCGGACCGACCGGGGAGCTGTTTTTT
CASSLVASGPTGELFF
>TRBV6-5|TRBD1|once|TRBJ2-3
TGTGCCAGCCAGAGGGACAGGCTAGGAGATACGCAGTATTTT
CASQRDRLGDTQYF
>TRBV11-3|.|.|TRBJ2-7
TGTGCCAGCAGCGCCGGGGTGGGCTACGAGCAGTACTTC
CASSAGVGYEQYF
>TRBV19|.|.|TRBJ2-7
TGTGCCAGTAGTATAGCCAGAGGAAACTACGAGCAGTACTTC
CASSIARGNYEQYF
>TRBV30|.|once|TRBJ2-3
TGTGCCTGGAGTACTCGGGATACGCAGTATTTT
CAWSTRDTQYF
>TRBV6-5|TRBD1|.|TRBJ2-7
TGTGCCAGCAGTTACTCGGCGAGGACAGGCCCCTACGAGCAGTACTTC
CASSYSARTGPYEQYF
>TRBV7-9|TRBD1|.|TRBJ2-7
TGTGCCAGCAGCAAGGGACAGGTGGAGTCCTACGAGCAGTACTTC
CASSKGQVESYEQYF
>TRBV9|TRBD1|.|TRBJ2-2
TGTGCCAGCAGCGCTCGGACAGGGGTGCCCACCGGGGAGCTGTTTTTT
CASSARTGVPTGELFF
>TRBV5-8|.|.|TRBJ1-1
TGTGCCAGCAGCTATAACAGGGAAACGAACACTGAAGCTTTCTTT
CASSYNRETNTEAFF
>TRBV29-1|TRBD1|.|TRBJ1-4
TGCAGCGTTGTTAGGGACAGTAATGAAAAACTGTTTTTT
CSVVRDSNEKLFF
>TRBV4-2|.|.|TRBJ2-5
TGTGCCAGCAGCCAAGGTGAGGGAGAGGGTGAGACCCAGTACTTC
CASSQGEGEGETQYF